A selection of T cell receptor beta chains follows, all from one sample in a study of T cell repertoires in cytomegalovirus infection. In TCRdb, the reads were re-called with MiXCR into one record per CDR3 protein. The sample carries 300,000 to 400,000 distinct CDR3 sequences, over 7.5% recorded once. The specimen was PBMCs. These receptor sequences come from a human donor in good health (CMV status not recorded). Some clones in this sample may be carry-over from other donors' samples. Both conserved end residues are part of each CDR3. The D gene is left open where the match is weak. Clone size is stated in some rows and not others, as once, few, many or a class when expanded.

V	D	size	J	CDR3	DNA
TRBV7-9	.	.	TRBJ1-3	CASSPTDSGNTIYF	TGTGCCAGCAGCCCCACGGACTCTGGAAACACCATATATTTT
TRBV6-2/TRBV6-3	TRBD2	many	TRBJ2-7	CASSSIAGAPREQYF	TGTGCCAGCAGTTCGATAGCGGGGGCCCCGAGGGAGCAGTACTTC
TRBV7-6	TRBD2	.	TRBJ2-5	CASSLEASGQETQYF	TGTGCCAGCAGCTTAGAGGCTAGCGGGCAAGAGACCCAGTACTTC
TRBV7-2	TRBD2	many	TRBJ2-7	CASSLAVVSGRNYEQYF	TGTGCCAGCAGCTTAGCGGTGGTCAGCGGGAGGAACTACGAGCAGTACTTC
TRBV29-1	TRBD1	many	TRBJ1-1	CSVARPGQGGTEAFF	TGCAGCGTTGCACGTCCCGGACAGGGAGGTACTGAAGCTTTCTTT
TRBV28	TRBD2	many	TRBJ2-7	CASSPSGRHNEQYF	TGTGCCAGCAGTCCTAGCGGGAGGCACAACGAGCAGTACTTC
TRBV27	.	.	TRBJ1-5	CASSLSAGNQPQHF	TGTGCCAGCAGTTTAAGTGCGGGTAACCAGCCCCAGCATTTT
TRBV5-5	.	.	TRBJ2-7	CASSLAKGTGAYEQYF	TGTGCCAGCAGCTTGGCCAAAGGGACGGGAGCCTACGAGCAGTACTTC
TRBV6-2/TRBV6-3	.	.	TRBJ2-1	CASRGGAEQFF	TGTGCCAGCAGGGGGGGGGCAGAGCAGTTCTTC
TRBV12-3/TRBV12-4	TRBD2	few	TRBJ2-3	CASNPGAGGLAIGLDTQYF	TGTGCCAGCAACCCAGGAGCGGGGGGCCTAGCGATAGGCCTCGATACGCAGTATTTT
TRBV7-2	.	many	TRBJ2-3	CASSRTDTQYF	TGTGCCAGCAGTAGAACAGATACGCAGTATTTT
TRBV28	.	.	TRBJ1-5	CASSETSTAGQPQHF	TGTGCCAGCAGTGAGACCTCCACAGCGGGTCAGCCCCAGCATTTT
TRBV7-2	.	many	TRBJ1-1	CASSFKAVNTEAFF	TGTGCCAGCAGCTTTAAAGCTGTGAACACTGAAGCTTTCTTT
TRBV7-2	.	many	TRBJ2-3	CASSLDRTASTDTQYF	TGTGCCAGCAGCTTAGATCGCACGGCTAGCACAGATACGCAGTATTTT
TRBV7-2	.	many	TRBJ2-7	CASSSIMGYRAYEQYF	TGTGCCAGCAGCTCTATTATGGGGTACCGAGCCTACGAGCAGTACTTC
TRBV7-6	.	.	TRBJ2-1	CASSSGSGSYNEQFF	TGTGCCAGCAGCTCAGGGTCAGGGTCCTACAATGAGCAGTTCTTC
TRBV6-5	.	few	TRBJ2-1	CASRTGWVREQFF	TGTGCCAGCAGAACGGGGTGGGTACGGGAGCAGTTCTTC
TRBV20-1	TRBD1	.	TRBJ1-1	CSARDRGFEAFF	TGCAGTGCCAGGGACAGGGGGTTTGAAGCTTTCTTT
TRBV7-2	TRBD2	many	TRBJ2-3	CASSSRTRTDTQYF	TGTGCCAGCAGCTCACGGACTAGAACAGATACGCAGTATTTT
TRBV4-2	.	.	TRBJ1-2	CASSQEVGLDYGYTF	TGTGCCAGCAGCCAAGAAGTGGGGTTAGACTATGGCTACACCTTC
TRBV7-3	.	many	TRBJ1-1	CASSSDRTNTEAFF	TGTGCCAGCAGCTCCGACAGAACGAACACTGAAGCTTTCTTT
TRBV10-2	TRBD1	.	TRBJ2-4	CASSGLDRDRGNIQYF	TGCGCCAGCAGTGGCTTAGACCGGGACAGGGGAAACATTCAGTACTTC
TRBV29-1	TRBD1	few	TRBJ1-1	CSVVRPGTEDTEAFF	TGCAGCGTCGTGAGACCCGGGACAGAGGACACTGAAGCTTTCTTT
TRBV6-2/TRBV6-3	TRBD1	.	TRBJ2-7	CASSYPDRVNEQYF	TGTGCCAGCAGTTACCCTGACAGGGTGAACGAGCAGTACTTC
TRBV7-8	.	.	TRBJ2-5	CASSSSLGVGGTQYF	TGTGCCAGCAGCTCAAGTCTGGGGGTAGGCGGGACCCAGTACTTC
TRBV7-3	TRBD2	many	TRBJ2-3	CASSLTASASGGTDTQYF	TGTGCCAGCAGCTTAACTGCGTCGGCTAGCGGGGGCACAGATACGCAGTATTTT
TRBV12-3/TRBV12-4	TRBD1	many	TRBJ1-1	CASGQGAISPMNTEAFF	TGTGCCAGCGGACAGGGGGCGATTTCCCCAATGAACACTGAAGCTTTCTTT
TRBV4-3	.	.	TRBJ1-2	CASSQDIFTGHLNYGYTF	TGCGCCAGCAGCCAAGATATTTTTACAGGGCACCTTAACTATGGCTACACCTTC